A selection of T cell receptor beta chains follows, all from one sample in a study of T cells in Graves' hyperthyroidism and ophthalmopathy. TCRdb passed the multiplex PCR reads through MiXCR, listing each CDR3 protein once. The sample records 300,000 to 500,000 distinct CDR3 sequences, more than 12% being singletons. The sample consisted of blood. These receptors all come from a woman under 40 with Graves' hyperthyroidism. Each CDR3 is given with its conserved first and last residue. D genes are given only for firm matches. The size field is filled for only some rows; it gives once, few, many or a size class.

TRBV5-1	TRBD1	few	TRBJ2-1	TGCGCCAGCAGCCTCCGGACAGGGGACGATGAGCAGTTCTTC	CASSLRTGDDEQFF
TRBV3-1	TRBD1	many	TRBJ1-1	TGTGCCAGCAGCCCTTGGACAGGGATGACCACTGAAGCTTTCTTT	CASSPWTGMTTEAFF
TRBV6-1	.	many	TRBJ1-5	TGTGCCAGCAGTGACCAGGACAATCAGCCCCAGCATTTT	CASSDQDNQPQHF
TRBV28	.	.	TRBJ1-2	TGTGCCAGCAGTTTAAATGTCCGGGACAACTCTGGCTACACCTTC	CASSLNVRDNSGYTF
TRBV28	.	few	TRBJ2-5	TGTGCCAGCAGTTTGAGCGGGTCCCGCCACGAGACCCAGTACTTC	CASSLSGSRHETQYF
TRBV6-5	TRBD1	.	TRBJ1-5	TGTGCCAGCAGTTACGGGGGAGGACAGGACAATCAGCCCCAGCATTTT	CASSYGGGQDNQPQHF
TRBV24-1	TRBD2	.	TRBJ2-1	TGTGCCACCAGTGGGGTCCCCGGGACTAGCGGGAGCAATGAGCAGTTCTTC	CATSGVPGTSGSNEQFF
TRBV5-1	.	few	TRBJ2-7	TGCGCCAGCTCAGCCGGGGGGCACGAGCAGTACTTC	CASSAGGHEQYF
TRBV5-4	.	.	TRBJ2-1	TGTGCCAGCAGCTTCCCCCAGGGGTACAATGAGCAGTTCTTC	CASSFPQGYNEQFF
TRBV19	TRBD2	few	TRBJ2-7	TGTGCCAGTAGTGCCTCGGCGGGAGGGTCCTACGAGCAGTACTTC	CASSASAGGSYEQYF
TRBV5-1	.	many	TRBJ1-5	TGTGCCAGCAGTAGGGACGGTAATCAGCCCCAGCATTTT	CASSRDGNQPQHF
TRBV20-1	TRBD1	many	TRBJ2-2	TGCAGTGCTAAGGGACAGGGGGGCTACGTCACCGGGGAGCTGTTTTTT	CSAKGQGGYVTGELFF
TRBV7-2	.	many	TRBJ2-1	TGTGCCAGCAGCTTATGGAACGGGGGTGACAATGAGCAGTTCTTC	CASSLWNGGDNEQFF
TRBV7-9	.	many	TRBJ2-7	TGTGCCAGCAGCCGATTGCACGACAGGACCTACGAGCAGTACTTC	CASSRLHDRTYEQYF
TRBV4-1	TRBD1	.	TRBJ2-7	TGCGCCAGCAGCGCGCCCGGGACAGGGAATTACGAGCAGTACTTC	CASSAPGTGNYEQYF
TRBV3-1	TRBD2	.	TRBJ2-5	TGTGCCAGCAGCCCTAGCGGGAGGGTGACCCAGTACTTC	CASSPSGRVTQYF
TRBV9	.	many	TRBJ1-2	TGTGCCAGCAGCGCTCCAGGGTTTGGCTACACCTTC	CASSAPGFGYTF
TRBV13	.	many	TRBJ1-4	TGTGCCAGCAGCTTATCGGACAGACATAATGAAAAACTGTTTTTT	CASSLSDRHNEKLFF
TRBV3-1	.	.	TRBJ2-2	TGTGCCAGCAGCCGAAGTGGGGGGAACACCGGGGAGCTGTTTTTT	CASSRSGGNTGELFF
TRBV7-6	.	.	TRBJ2-7	TGTGCCAGCAGCTTAGAGTCGATCGGAATCTACGAGCAGTACTTC	CASSLESIGIYEQYF
TRBV5-1	TRBD2	.	TRBJ2-2	TGCGCCAGCAGACGGACTAGCGGGAGCGTCGGCACCGGGGAGCTGTTTTTT	CASRRTSGSVGTGELFF
TRBV5-6	TRBD1	many	TRBJ2-7	TGTGCCAGCAGCCTGGAGTTTGGACAGGGGGCTTACGAGCAGTACTTC	CASSLEFGQGAYEQYF
TRBV7-2	TRBD1	many	TRBJ2-7	TGTGCCAGCAGCTTAGTAGGACAGGGGGCAAGGGCAACCTACGAGCAGTACTTC	CASSLVGQGARATYEQYF
TRBV30	.	.	TRBJ2-7	TGTGCCTGGAGTGTACGCAGGGAAAATCCCTACGAGCAGTACTTC	CAWSVRRENPYEQYF
TRBV7-9	.	few	TRBJ2-7	TGTGCCAGCAGCCCCCCATGGGGACTCTCCTACGAGCAGTACTTC	CASSPPWGLSYEQYF
TRBV11-2	TRBD1	few	TRBJ2-6	TGTGCCAGCAGCTTAGCCTGGACAGGGGCTGGGGCCAACGTCCTGACTTTC	CASSLAWTGAGANVLTF
TRBV12-3/TRBV12-4	TRBD1	many	TRBJ1-4	TGTGCCAGCAGCCACGGGACAGTTAATGAAAAACTGTTTTTT	CASSHGTVNEKLFF
TRBV28	TRBD1	many	TRBJ2-7	TGTGCCAGCAGAACTCCAGGGGGCCCGGGCTACGAGCAGTACTTC	CASRTPGGPGYEQYF
TRBV4-1	TRBD2	many	TRBJ2-3	TGCGCCAGCAGCCCGGAGCGGGACCGCACAGATACGCAGTATTTT	CASSPERDRTDTQYF
TRBV5-8	.	few	TRBJ2-7	TGTGCCAGCAGCTTGAACGCGGACATCACTTACGAGCAGTACTTC	CASSLNADITYEQYF
TRBV20-1	TRBD1	few	TRBJ2-7	TGCAGTGCTGGCGGACAGGGCCTGCTCTACGAGCAGTACTTC	CSAGGQGLLYEQYF